A single sample gave rise to the 12 T cell receptor beta chains below, sequenced in a study of blood T cell repertoires in COVID-19. Using immunoSEQ multiplex PCR, the repertoire was profiled, and TCRdb retains in-frame clones only, with some absent. Of fewer than 250,000 clones listed, approximately 88% are singletons. Sequences were obtained from PBMCs or T cells enriched from blood (not recorded which). Source of these receptors: a woman younger than 45 who had recovered from COVID-19.

This clone was recorded once. The rearrangement uses TRBV19 and TRBJ1-3, with 7 bases that match TRBD1. Germline V gene data show CDR1 as LNHDA and CDR2 as SQIVND (reference sequence). V lost 8 bases, J lost 3 bases, and 10 bases stayed unmatched. The CDR3 totals 15 residues. The CDR3 DNA reads TGTGCCAGTCACCTTTTAAACAGGGGTGGAAACACCATATATTTT. Residues: CASHLLNRGGNTIYF.

This clone was found once. The chain is built from TRBV5-5 and TRBJ2-7; D is possibly TRBD1 (6 bases). This CDR3 has 14 amino acids. From germline, CDR1 is SGHKS and CDR2 YYEKEE (reference sequence). Trimming removed 4 bases at V and 2 bases at J, with 13 bases between. The CDR3 DNA sequence: TGTGCCAGCAGCATCGACAGGTACCCCTACGAGCAGTACTTC. As protein: CASSIDRYPYEQYF.

This chain joins TRBV4-1 and TRBJ2-1; D is possibly TRBD1 (5 bases). Per germline, CDR1 MGHRA and CDR2 YSYEKL. The CDR3 has 13 residues. V was trimmed by 0 bases and J by 8 bases, leaving 8 bases between them. CDR3 sequence reads: CASSQDQGDEQFF. DNA of the CDR3: TGCGCCAGCAGCCAAGATCAAGGGGATGAGCAGTTCTTC.

This clone is a singleton in its sample. The rearrangement uses TRBV28 and TRBJ1-2, with 7 bases fitting TRBD1. The CDR3 runs 12 residues. Germline-derived CDR1 and CDR2 are MDHEN and SYDVKM. With 6 bases clipped from V and 8 bases from J, the junction kept 6 bases outside the gene matches. The CDR3 reads CASRTGWEGYTF. In DNA, the CDR3 is TGTGCCAGCAGGACAGGGTGGGAGGGCTACACCTTC.

This clone was seen only once. The gene calls are TRBV5-1 and TRBJ1-2, with 7 bases aligning to TRBD1. The length of the CDR3 is 14 residues. The trim removed 4 bases at V and 2 bases at J, leaving 5 bases unmatched. Germline CDR1 reads SGHRS; CDR2 reads YFSETQ. CDR3 in amino acids: CASSQDRTNYGYTF. The DNA of the CDR3 is TGCGCCAGCAGCCAGGACAGGACCAACTATGGCTACACCTTC.

The V call is TRBV3-1 (or the pseudogene TRBV3-2), the J call TRBJ1-1, with D maybe TRBD1 (6 bases). Trimming shortened V by 3 bases and J by 1 base, and 12 bases separated the two germline ends. The germline V gene has CDR1 LGHDT and CDR2 YNNKEL (reference sequence). This CDR3 spans 15 amino acids. The CDR3 is CASSHRGQTNTEAFF. The CDR3 region has the DNA TGTGCCAGCAGCCATCGGGGACAAACGAACACTGAAGCTTTCTTT.

This chain uses TRBV30 with TRBJ1-1; 8 positions match TRBD1. Trimming at V came to 3 bases and at J to 5 bases, leaving 5 bases not matched to a gene. Germline CDR1 reads GTSNPN; CDR2 reads SVGIG (reference sequence). The CDR3 is 13 residues long. The CDR3: CAWSLQGGTEAFF. The CDR3 coding sequence is TGTGCCTGGAGCCTACAGGGGGGAACTGAAGCTTTCTTT. Full variable domain (missing parts from reference TRBV30 and TRBJ1-1): SQTIHQWPATLVQPVGSPLSLECTVEGTSNPNLYWYRQAAGRGLQLLFYSVGIGQISSEVPQNLSASRPQDRQFILSSKKLLLSDSGFYLCAWSLQGGTEAFFGQGTRLTVV.

The rearrangement links TRBV7-2 to TRBJ2-3; 11 bases fit TRBD2. The CDR3 contains 18 residues. V shed 5 bases and J 4 bases; nucleotides not matched to a gene: 14. Looked up from germline, CDR1 is SGHTA and CDR2 is FQGNSA. The CDR3 DNA reads as TGTGCCAGCAGCAAAAGACGGGCTAGCGGGAGGTGGGCAGATACGCAGTATTTT. Protein product: CASSKRRASGRWADTQYF.

The chain links TRBV28 to TRBJ1-6; TRBD1 is a possible D gene (5 bases). This CDR3 comprises 14 residues. Germline assignment: CDR1 MDHEN and CDR2 SYDVKM. Trimming stripped 5 bases from V and 6 bases from J, with 11 bases between. The CDR3 region is CASSLGLGNSPLHF. CDR3 DNA: TGTGCCAGCAGTCTGGGACTCGGTAATTCACCCCTCCACTTT.

This chain connects TRBV30 to TRBJ1-4; 9 bases map to TRBD1. CDR1 and CDR2 from the germline V gene are GTSNPN and SVGIG (reference sequence). Germline trimming cut 7 bases from V and 6 bases from J; bases unmatched to any gene: 3. The CDR3 consists of 12 residues. CDR3 residues: CALGQGHEKLFF. CDR3 nucleotide sequence: TGTGCCTTGGGACAGGGTCATGAAAAACTGTTTTTT.

This clone came up once. The rearrangement links TRBV19 to TRBJ1-1, with 11 bases matching TRBD1. Germline CDR1 and CDR2: LNHDA and SQIVND (reference sequence). The CDR3 runs 17 residues. With V trimmed by 3 bases and J by 0 bases, 6 bases remained unmatched. The CDR3 region has the DNA TGTGCCAGTAGTATGGACAGGGGGCGGTTAATGAACACTGAAGCTTTCTTT. Translation gives CASSMDRGRLMNTEAFF.

The gene calls are TRBV3-1 (or the pseudogene TRBV3-2) and TRBJ2-1, with TRBD2 matching 7 bases. Trimming at V came to 4 bases and at J to 7 bases, leaving 16 bases not matched to a gene. The V gene's germline CDR1 is LGHDT and CDR2 YNNKEL (reference sequence). The CDR3 is made up of 17 amino acids. The CDR3 here is CASSRTLAEKVGNEQFF. The DNA for the CDR3 is TGTGCCAGCAGCCGGACTCTAGCGGAAAAAGTGGGTAATGAGCAGTTCTTC.